This T cell receptor beta chain was captured in a study of CD8+ T cells in alopecia areata. Treatment reported: oral pan-JAK inhibitor, 5-10 mg twice daily. Deletions cut 6 bases from V and 2 bases from J, with 13 bases between. This CDR3 is 15 amino acids long. Germline CDR1 reads LGHNA; CDR2 reads YNFKEQ. RNA extraction was followed by reverse transcription into cDNA, which acted as the sequencing template. Produced via immunoSEQ multiplex PCR; TCRdb's table is partial and in-frame only. The profile shows 150,000 to 250,000 clones, roughly 60% of them singletons. This clonotype originated in a human donor with alopecia areata. The source was CD4+ T cells sorted from blood, collected at week 24, from a patient treated with tofacitinib. V and J are TRBV4-2 and TRBJ2-2; maybe TRBD2 (5 bases). CDR3 residues: CASRAGGGNTGELFF. As DNA, the CDR3 is TGTGCCAGCAGGGCAGGTGGAGGAAACACCGGGGAGCTGTTTTTT.